This is a list of T cell receptor beta chains from one sample in a study of cytomegalovirus exposure and HLA in healthy donors. Sequenced by immunoSEQ multiplex PCR; TCRdb stores in-frame clones only, minus some. This sample has around 150,000 clones; 70% to 80% occur once, and the top ten carry about 3.7%. The sequenced material came from PBMCs. Receptor source: a human donor in good health. Each CDR3 is given with its conserved first and last residue. The D gene is left open where the match is weak.

>NA|TRBV19
CASSIGALVMTEAFF
>NA|TRBV7-3
CASSLDSGNGELFF
>NA|TRBV5-4
CASSTDNQETQYF
>NA|TRBV15
CATSRDRGGTDTQYF
>NA|TRBV11-3
CASSVPGTYEQYF
>NA|TRBV19
CASRGGGAMNTEAFF
>TRBD1|TRBV19
CASSSGTGEQYF
>NA|TRBV29-1
CSVETGPGRDEAFF
>TRBD1|TRBV30
CAWSTTGQCKFFF
>TRBD1|TRBV6-5
CASRTTGEGNQPQHF
>NA|TRBV16
CASSQYGRQVGNEQFF
>NA|TRBV2
CASRVDSGVNQPQHF
>TRBD1|TRBV15
CATSRDEGQRAGEQYF
>TRBD1|TRBV5-1
CASSLSMGQGVDAEKLFF
>TRBD2|TRBV10-3
CAISESTSGRARNEQFF
>NA|TRBV6-4
CASSRISGSNTGELFF
>TRBD2|TRBV7-8
CASSFITGGTRYNEQFF
>NA|TRBV6-6
CASSYSRRPKDSPLHF
>TRBD2|TRBV7-9
CASSYLGLDGNEQFF
>NA|TRBV7-2
CASSPHGLYNEQFF
>NA|TRBV7-9
CASSPADRQSGGYTF
>NA|TRBV7-9
CASSPYERAPFGETQYF
>NA|TRBV9
CASSVEGGPNQPQHF
>TRBD1|TRBV5-6
CASSFQDRGNTEAFF
>NA|TRBV6-1
CASSEVSSLGNTIYF
>NA|TRBV7-9
CSSSYSYYEQYF
>NA|TRBV18
CASSAGPPLSSTDTQYF
>NA|TRBV6-6
CASSYPAAQDGYTF
>TRBD2|TRBV6-1
CASRLAGVTDTQYF
>NA|TRBV14
CASSQYGNTDTQYF
>TRBD1|TRBV30
CAWTSGYERGPNQNTEAFF
>TRBD2|TRBV29-1
CSVEVVAGPQETQYF
>TRBD1|TRBV6-6
CASSYRTGLAKNIQYF
>NA|TRBV11-3
CASSLNQYEQYF
>NA|TRBV6-5
CASSSYRDFNQPQHF
>NA|TRBV11-2
CASSWAEDTEAFF
>TRBD2|TRBV6-5
CASRPTSGSINEQFF
>TRBD1|TRBV19
CASSIQDRNPTGELFF
>NA|TRBV5-6
CASSFMSRHPDF
>NA|TRBV7-2
CASSLEGGHTEAFF
>TRBD1|TRBV4-3
CASSQDWGGDRVLFF
>TRBD1|TRBV5-1
CASSAHRDRSTDTQYF
>NA|TRBV7-8
CASRPPGSTDTQYF
>NA|TRBV6-4
CASRSSGANVLTF
>NA|TRBV13
CASSLFELRLEQYF